The present TCR beta chain was sequenced within a study of cytomegalovirus exposure and HLA in healthy donors. Libraries were prepared by immunoSEQ multiplex PCR; TCRdb keeps only in-frame clonotypes and omits some of them. The sample contains 110,000 to 150,000 clones, 90% to 95% of which appear only once. CDR3 length equals 15 residues. Germline CDR1 is LNHNV and CDR2 is YYDKDF (reference sequence). V shed 1 base and J shed 4 bases, with 8 bases lying between them. V gene TRBV15 combines with J gene TRBJ2-6, with D possibly matching TRBD2 (5 bases). This sequence originates from a man between 18 and 35 years old in good health and CMV-seronegative. Sequencing used PBMCs. CDR3 DNA sequence: TGTGCCACCAGCAGAGGAGGGAGCGGGGCCAACGTCCTGACTTTC. It translates to CATSRGGSGANVLTF.